This T cell receptor (beta chain) was profiled in a study of CD8 T cells in Susac syndrome. CDR1 is SGHVS and CDR2 is FNYEAQ in the germline V gene. Deletions cut 2 bases from V and 0 bases from J, with 19 bases between. This CDR3 comprises 18 residues. A quantity of about 0.45 to 1 ug RNA underwent reverse transcription using random hexamers. Amplification of the TCR beta CDR3 was carried out by immunoSEQ multiplex PCR, which spanned a total of 54 Vbeta and 13 Jbeta segments. TCRdb reprocessed the immunoSEQ multiplex PCR reads via MiXCR and lists one record per CDR3 protein. The sample shows 120,000 or so distinct CDR3 sequences, around 95% of them seen only once. Blood CD8+ and CD4+ T cells underwent high-throughput TCR beta sequencing. Through negative isolation, CD4+ and CD8+ T cells were obtained, while TEMRA cells were enriched using FACS.

The TCR was taken from a human donor in good health. The gene calls are TRBV7-6 and TRBJ1-1; tentative D call: TRBD1 (6 bases). Material: CD4+ T cells from PBMCs. The CDR3 reads CASSLSQGRSLVNTEAFF. CDR3 in DNA: TGTGCCAGCAGCTTATCACAGGGAAGAAGTCTTGTGAACACTGAAGCTTTCTTT.